Listed here are 25 T cell receptor beta chains from one sample, sequenced in a study of T cell responses to AZD1222 COVID-19 vaccine. The repertoire was sequenced with immunoSEQ multiplex PCR; TCRdb's copy has only in-frame clones and lacks some. The table records fewer than 200,000 clones, around 94% of them present only once. This material consisted of peripheral blood, taken 28 days after the second dose of the MenACWY control vaccine. The receptors come from an adult who received the MenACWY meningococcal vaccine as a control.

V is TRBV24-1 and J is TRBJ2-1; 9 bases are a match to TRBD1. V trimming: 9 bases; J trimming: 0 bases; junction bases outside the gene matches: 5. The CDR3 is 15 residues long. The germline CDR1 and CDR2 sequences are KGHDR and SFDVKD. The chain's CDR3 is CATEGTGSSYNEQFF. The CDR3 nucleotides read TGTGCCACCGAAGGGACAGGGAGCTCCTACAATGAGCAGTTCTTC.

V usage is TRBV7-2 and J usage is TRBJ2-7; 8 bases line up with TRBD2. Per the germline V gene, CDR1 is SGHTA and CDR2 is FQGNSA. With V trimmed by 2 bases and J by 4 bases, 7 bases remained unmatched. The CDR3 is 15 amino acids. The DNA for the CDR3 is TGTGCCAGCAGCTTAATGAGCGGGAGTGAATACGAGCAGTACTTC. Protein sequence: CASSLMSGSEYEQYF.

V is TRBV24-1 and J is TRBJ2-2; D remains ambiguous. The CDR3 covers 13 residues. Germline V CDR1 and CDR2: KGHDR, SFDVKD. The V end lost 5 bases, the J end lost 4 bases, and 7 bases lay between the germline ends. CDR3 nucleotides: TGTGCCACCAGTGTTGGGATCACCGGGGAGCTGTTTTTT. This encodes CATSVGITGELFF.

V is TRBV7-9 and J is TRBJ1-5, with a weak D call TRBD1 (6 bases). Germline CDR1 SEHNR, CDR2 FQNEAQ (reference sequence). This CDR3 contains 16 residues. The V end was cut by 1 base, the J end by 7 bases, with 17 bases between. This CDR3 is CASSLGRDTARQPQHF. The CDR3 region has the DNA TGTGCCAGCAGCTTAGGGAGGGACACCGCCCGGCAGCCCCAGCATTTT.

The chain combines TRBV29-1 with TRBJ1-1; D may be TRBD1 (6 bases). The CDR3 runs to 15 residues. The V and J ends lost 7 bases and 1 base respectively, with 19 bases between them. Germline V gene data show CDR1 as SQVTM and CDR2 as ANQGSEA. CDR3 protein: CSAVIWGAGNTEAFF. CDR3 coding DNA: TGCAGCGCCGTGATATGGGGGGCAGGGAACACTGAAGCTTTCTTT.

This chain links TRBV30 with TRBJ1-4, with a possible D match to TRBD1 (6 bases). The CDR3 runs 14 residues. The V end lost 4 bases, the J end lost 8 bases, and 17 bases lay between the germline ends. Per germline, CDR1 GTSNPN and CDR2 SVGIG (reference sequence). The CDR3 sequence is CAWTTRGGGEKLFF. The CDR3 DNA follows: TGTGCCTGGACGACCAGGGGTGGGGGGGAAAAACTGTTTTTT.

The chain employs TRBV6-5 and TRBJ2-2, with D perhaps matching TRBD2 (5 bases). V lost 2 bases and J lost 5, with 15 bases in between. Germline CDR1 reads MNHEY; CDR2 reads SVGAGI. The CDR3 sequence is 16 residues long. The CDR3 loop reads CASSYPSGSSTGELFF. In nucleotides, the CDR3 is TGTGCCAGCAGTTACCCAAGCGGTTCGAGTACCGGGGAGCTGTTTTTT.

The chain has TRBV11-3 and TRBJ2-1; 9 nucleotides agree with TRBD2. Germline V gene data show CDR1 as SGHNT and CDR2 as YENEEA. J lost 2 bases, V lost 7 bases, and 12 bases had no gene match. The CDR3 length is 17 residues. CDR3 nucleotides: TGTGCCAGCAACCCCGGGGTTTTAGCGGGAGCCTACAATGAGCAGTTCTTC. Amino acids: CASNPGVLAGAYNEQFF.

V usage is TRBV7-7 and J usage is TRBJ2-3, with 10 nucleotides matching TRBD2. This CDR3 has 16 amino acids. V lost 5 bases and J lost 6; bases outside the gene matches: 11. Germline CDR1 reads SSHAT; CDR2 reads FNYEAQ (reference sequence). As DNA, the CDR3 is TGTGCCAGCAGCCCCGGACTAGCGGTAAAGGGGGATACGCAGTATTTT. As protein: CASSPGLAVKGDTQYF.

The chain joins TRBV7-7 to TRBJ2-5; 9 bases line up with TRBD2. Losses at the gene ends were 7 bases for V and 3 bases for J; bases not matched to a gene: 3. CDR3 length: 13 residues. CDR1 is SSHAT, CDR2 FNYEAQ, per germline (reference sequence). CDR3 region: CASTASGKETQYF. Here the CDR3 DNA reads TGTGCCAGCACCGCTAGCGGGAAAGAGACCCAGTACTTC.

This chain connects TRBV30 to TRBJ1-2, with 8 bases aligning to TRBD1. Unmatched junction bases numbered 9, after V lost 2 bases and J lost 4 bases. Germline values: CDR1 GTSNPN, CDR2 SVGIG (reference sequence). The CDR3 is 15 residues long. This CDR3 is CAWSPIGQGLYGYTF. The CDR3 region has the DNA TGTGCCTGGAGTCCGATCGGACAGGGACTCTATGGCTACACCTTC.

CDR3 sequence: CASTKDGGWSTEAFF. The CDR3 DNA is TGTGCCAGCACTAAGGATGGGGGATGGAGCACTGAAGCTTTCTTT. The rearrangement joins TRBV7-6 to TRBJ1-1; D is possibly TRBD1 (5 bases). Germline V gene sequence: CDR1 SGHVS, CDR2 FNYEAQ. The CDR3 length is 15 residues. The V gene lost 7 bases and the J gene lost 4 bases, with 19 bases spanning the gap.

The rearrangement joins TRBV27 to TRBJ1-1; a possible D gene is TRBD1 (5 bases). The germline CDR1 and CDR2 sequences are MNHEY and SMNVEV (reference sequence). The V end lost 6 bases, the J end lost 1 base, and 9 bases lay between the germline ends. The CDR3 consists of 13 residues. The CDR3 sequence is CASSRGRNTEAFF. The CDR3 DNA reads as TGTGCCAGCAGCCGGGGCCGGAACACTGAAGCTTTCTTT.

The chain links TRBV27 to TRBJ1-1; maybe TRBD1 (5 bases). Germline values: CDR1 MNHEY, CDR2 SMNVEV (reference sequence). The CDR3 spans 14 residues. With 1 base removed from V and 3 bases from J, the gap between germline ends came to 9 bases. The CDR3 region has the DNA TGTGCCAGCAGTTTATGGGGGGGTTACACTGAAGCTTTCTTT. It translates to CASSLWGGYTEAFF.

There are a few counts of this clone. The chain uses TRBV2 and TRBJ1-2; D is undetermined. The CDR3 consists of 16 residues. Per germline, CDR1 SNHLY and CDR2 FYNNEI. Between the trimmed V and J ends, which lost 6 bases and 6 bases, there was a span of 23 bases. The CDR3: CASRQLVGRISDGYTF. CDR3 bases: TGTGCCAGCAGACAACTCGTAGGCAGAATTTCGGATGGCTACACCTTC.

This chain joins TRBV29-1 and TRBJ1-5; D not resolved. The V and J ends lost 6 bases and 0 bases respectively, with 6 bases between them. CDR1 and CDR2 from the germline V gene are SQVTM and ANQGSEA. The CDR3 is 12 amino acids. CDR3 residues: CSVQYSNQPQHF. CDR3 nucleotide sequence: TGCAGCGTCCAGTATAGCAATCAGCCCCAGCATTTT. Supplemented by reference TRBV29-1 and TRBJ1-5, the full variable domain reads SAVISQKPSRDICQRGTSLTIQCQVDSQVTMMFWYRQQPGQSLTLIATANQGSEATYESGFVIDKFPISRPNLTFSTLTVSNMSPEDSSIYLCSVQYSNQPQHFGDGTRLSIL.

This chain uses TRBV20-1 with TRBJ2-1; no definite D call. Germline-derived CDR1 and CDR2 are DFQATT and SNEGSKA (reference sequence). The CDR3 spans 15 residues. V lost 3 bases to trimming and J lost 4 bases, with 16 bases between them. The CDR3 DNA reads TGCAGTGCTAGTCCCCTTGCCATAAGATACAATGAGCAGTTCTTC. It specifies CSASPLAIRYNEQFF.

V and J are TRBV4-2 and TRBJ2-3; 7 bases align to TRBD1. This CDR3 is built from 16 residues. J gave up 1 base and V 5 bases, and 9 bases lay outside the gene matches. Germline CDR1 reads LGHNA; CDR2 reads YNFKEQ. For the CDR3, the DNA is TGTGCCAGCAGCAATCGACAGGGTTTAGGCACAGATACGCAGTATTTT. This encodes CASSNRQGLGTDTQYF.

The chain uses TRBV9 and TRBJ2-3; 9 bases align to TRBD2. V lost 4 bases, J lost 5 bases, and 5 bases stayed unmatched. This CDR3 is 14 amino acids long. From germline, CDR1 is SGDLS and CDR2 YYNGEE. In DNA form, the CDR3 reads TGTGCCAGCAGCTCTCCAGCGGGAGGAGATACGCAGTATTTT. Translation gives CASSSPAGGDTQYF.

CDR3 DNA: TGTGCCAGTAGTATATCCGGAACTTATAGCAATCAGCCCCAGCATTTT. Its protein is CASSISGTYSNQPQHF. The chain joins TRBV19 to TRBJ1-5; D is ambiguous. V lost 2 bases to trimming and J lost 0 bases, with 11 bases between them. Per germline, CDR1 LNHDA and CDR2 SQIVND (reference sequence). The CDR3 runs to 16 residues. Supplemented by reference TRBV19 and TRBJ1-5, the full variable domain reads DGGITQSPKYLFRKEGQNVTLSCEQNLNHDAMYWYRQDPGQGLRLIYYSQIVNDFQKGDIAEGYSVSREKKESFPLTVTSAQKNPTAFYLCASSISGTYSNQPQHFGDGTRLSIL.

The J gene is TRBJ2-1, the V gene TRBV6-5, with a possible D match to TRBD2 (6 bases). Trimming took off 7 bases at V and 8 bases at J, with 18 bases between the two ends. Germline assignment: CDR1 MNHEY and CDR2 SVGAGI. This CDR3 is 14 amino acids long. Here the CDR3 DNA reads TGTGCCAGCATTAAAGGGACGGGACTTGATGAGCAGTTCTTC. Amino acid sequence: CASIKGTGLDEQFF.

The chain couples TRBV10-2 to TRBJ1-2; D is uncertain. CDR1 and CDR2 from the germline V gene are WSHSY and SAAADI. V dropped 0 bases and J dropped 5 bases, with 4 bases sitting between them. This CDR3 has 12 amino acids. CDR3 residues: CASSESWYGYTF. For the CDR3, the DNA is TGCGCCAGCAGTGAGTCGTGGTATGGCTACACCTTC.

V usage is TRBV24-1 and J usage is TRBJ1-2, with 10 positions matching TRBD1. Germline CDR1 reads KGHDR; CDR2 reads SFDVKD. This CDR3 has 18 amino acids. With V trimmed by 3 bases and J by 3 bases, 12 bases remained unmatched. Written as DNA, the CDR3 is TGTGCCACCAGTGATGGGAGCCGACCGGGACAGGGGTACTATGGCTACACCTTC. Translated: CATSDGSRPGQGYYGYTF.

This sequence joins TRBV3-1 (or the pseudogene TRBV3-2) and TRBJ1-5; D call uncertain. Germline V CDR1 and CDR2: LGHDT, YNNKEL (reference sequence). V shed 3 bases and J shed 2 bases, with 11 bases lying between them. The CDR3 contains 15 residues. The CDR3 is CASSQAPGGNQPQHF. CDR3 sequence (DNA): TGTGCCAGCAGCCAGGCCCCGGGTGGCAATCAGCCCCAGCATTTT.

Here the CDR3 DNA reads TGTGCCAGCAGCTTAGTTGGGGCGCGAGGGAATGAGCAGTTCTTC. This codes for CASSLVGARGNEQFF. This rearrangement joins TRBV7-6 to TRBJ2-1, with D perhaps given as TRBD1 or TRBD2 (5 bases each). Germline V gives CDR1 SGHVS, CDR2 FNYEAQ. The CDR3 is 15 residues long. The V gene lost 1 base and the J gene lost 7 bases, with 14 bases spanning the gap.